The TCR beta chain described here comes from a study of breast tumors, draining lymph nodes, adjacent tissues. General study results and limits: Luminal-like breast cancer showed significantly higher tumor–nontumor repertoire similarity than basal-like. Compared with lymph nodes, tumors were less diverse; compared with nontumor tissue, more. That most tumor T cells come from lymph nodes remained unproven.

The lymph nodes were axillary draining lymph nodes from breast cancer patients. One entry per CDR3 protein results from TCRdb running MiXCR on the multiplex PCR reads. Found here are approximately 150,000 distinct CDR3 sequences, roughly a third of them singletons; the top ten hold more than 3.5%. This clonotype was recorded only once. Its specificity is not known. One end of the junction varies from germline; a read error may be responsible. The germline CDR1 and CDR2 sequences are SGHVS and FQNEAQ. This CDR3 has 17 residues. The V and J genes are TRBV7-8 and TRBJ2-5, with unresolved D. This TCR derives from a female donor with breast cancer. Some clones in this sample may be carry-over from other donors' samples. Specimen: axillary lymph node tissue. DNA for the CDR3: TGTGCCAGCAGCGTAGACTCCTTAATGGGCGTTCAAGAGCCCCAGTACTTC. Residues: CASSVDSLMGVQEPQYF.